This TCR beta chain was sequenced in a study of blood T cell repertoires in COVID-19. Study at large: Both acute and convalescent COVID-19 samples were obtained from the United States, Italy and Spain. PBMCs, B-cell-depleted T cells, or T cells provided the cDNA or gDNA that made up the material.

The CDR3 spans 13 residues. Trimming took 0 bases from V and 5 from J; bases not matched to a gene: 1. From germline, CDR1 is SGDLS and CDR2 YYNGEE. Per the authors' pipeline: It was from reference gene primer amplification that nucleated cell counts were estimated. Some clones are missing from TCRdb's copy, which holds only in-frame ones; the method was immunoSEQ multiplex PCR. Clone size and the V and J calls come from that table; the DNA yielded D and trimming. Altogether 250,000 or so clones are present, roughly 88% being singletons, with the ten largest covering about 0.74%. The sequence derives from a woman in her twenties or thirties with acute or convalescent COVID-19. The chain combines TRBV9 with TRBJ2-5; the match to TRBD2 covers 7 bases. Sequences were obtained from peripheral blood. CDR3 amino acids: CASSVELAETQYF. For the CDR3, the DNA is TGTGCCAGCAGCGTAGAACTAGCGGAGACCCAGTACTTC.